A single sample gave rise to the 31 T cell receptor beta chains below, sequenced in a study of beta chain features in type 1 diabetes. TCRB transcripts that were expressed got sequenced, as all of the isolated RNA had been reverse transcribed. TCRdb keeps only in-frame clones here, not all; method: immunoSEQ multiplex PCR. In the table there are 850,000 to 900,000 clones, about a sixth of which are singletons. Sequencing was performed on naive CD4+ T cells from blood. Receptors originate from a young woman in good health.

The J gene is TRBJ2-7, the V gene TRBV10-3, with 7 bases aligning to TRBD2. There are 12 residues in the CDR3. In germline, CDR1 is ENHRY, CDR2 SYGVKD. Trimming took 8 bases from V and 3 from J; bases not matched to a gene: 4. CDR3 in DNA: TGTGCCATCGGGGGGACTATCTACGAGCAGTACTTC. It specifies CAIGGTIYEQYF.

V usage is TRBV7-2 and J usage is TRBJ2-5, with D tentatively TRBD1 or TRBD2 (5 bases each). Germline CDR1 SGHTA, CDR2 FQGNSA. The CDR3 totals 13 residues. Deletions cut 5 bases from V and 5 bases from J, with 12 bases between. CDR3 loop: CASSERGGETQYF. CDR3 coding DNA: TGTGCCAGCAGCGAACGGGGCGGCGAGACCCAGTACTTC.

This clone was detected a few times. The chain recombines TRBV19 with TRBJ1-5; no clear D gene. CDR1 is LNHDA, CDR2 SQIVND, per germline (reference sequence). This CDR3 comprises 11 residues. V shed 4 bases and J shed 9 bases, with 7 bases lying between them. CDR3 nucleotides: TGTGCCAGTAGTAAAGTCGGGCCCCAGCATTTT. Translating it yields CASSKVGPQHF.

This clone has only a few counts. This chain joins TRBV7-9 and TRBJ2-2; D may match TRBD1 or TRBD2 (5 bases each). In germline, CDR1 is SEHNR, CDR2 FQNEAQ (reference sequence). V dropped 2 bases and J dropped 4 bases, with 14 bases sitting between them. CDR3 size: 16 residues. CDR3 loop: CASSLNRRGATGELFF. The CDR3 DNA reads TGTGCCAGCAGCTTAAATAGAAGGGGAGCCACCGGGGAGCTGTTTTTT.

J is TRBJ1-2 and V is TRBV6-6; 11 bases map to TRBD1. Trimming took 2 bases from V and 7 from J; bases not matched to a gene: 3. Germline V gene sequence: CDR1 MNHNY, CDR2 SVGAGI (reference sequence). The CDR3 contains 14 residues. CDR3: CASSYGQGAAGYTF. As DNA, the CDR3 is TGTGCCAGCAGTTACGGACAGGGGGCAGCTGGCTACACCTTC.

This clone came up a few times. This rearrangement joins TRBV4-2 to TRBJ1-4, with D possibly TRBD1 on 6 matching bases. Deletions cut 4 bases from V and 6 bases from J, with 15 bases between. CDR3 size: 15 residues. Germline-derived CDR1 and CDR2 are LGHNA and YNFKEQ. CDR3 nucleotides: TGTGCCAGCAGCCCAACTTCCCGGACAGATGAAAAACTGTTTTTT. Protein: CASSPTSRTDEKLFF.

This clone has more than one count but fewer than ten. The chain joins TRBV25-1 to TRBJ1-5, with a tentative D call TRBD1 (5 bases). With 2 bases removed from V and 0 bases from J, the gap between germline ends came to 8 bases. There are 15 residues in the CDR3. Germline V gene data show CDR1 as MGHDK and CDR2 as SYGVNS. CDR3 amino acids: CASSEGGGSNQPQHF. CDR3 DNA: TGTGCCAGCAGTGAAGGGGGGGGTAGCAATCAGCCCCAGCATTTT.

The V and J genes are TRBV7-8 and TRBJ2-1; 9 bases agree with TRBD2. Unmatched junction bases numbered 8, after V lost 3 bases and J lost 8 bases. Germline V gene sequence: CDR1 SGHVS, CDR2 FQNEAQ. The CDR3 sequence is 15 residues long. CDR3 DNA: TGTGCCAGCAGCTTTATGGCGTGGACTAGCGATGAGCAGTTCTTC. It codes for CASSFMAWTSDEQFF.

The chain combines TRBV29-1 with TRBJ2-5; TRBD2 matches at 14 bases. Germline lookup yields CDR1 SQVTM and CDR2 ANQGSEA. The CDR3 consists of 16 residues. V dropped 3 bases and J dropped 7; count of bases not matched to a gene: 10. CDR3 bases: TGCAGCGTTGATGAATCGGGACTAGCGGGAGTTGGGACCCAGTACTTC. Its protein product is CSVDESGLAGVGTQYF.

The rearrangement links TRBV27 to TRBJ1-2; 8 nucleotides agree with TRBD1. Trimming at V came to 5 bases and at J to 4 bases, leaving 3 bases not matched to a gene. This CDR3 contains 13 residues. Germline assignment: CDR1 MNHEY and CDR2 SMNVEV (reference sequence). CDR3 sequence: CASSQTGAYGYTF. CDR3 coding DNA: TGTGCCAGCAGTCAGACAGGGGCCTATGGCTACACCTTC.

This clone was counted only a few times. J is TRBJ2-4 and V is TRBV9; possible D gene TRBD1, 6 bases. Germline V CDR1 and CDR2: SGDLS, YYNGEE. CDR3 length: 14 residues. Trimming left V 0 bases short and J 8 bases short, with 12 bases between. The CDR3 DNA sequence: TGTGCCAGCAGCGTAGGTTCTAAGGGGGACATTCAGTACTTC. Translation gives CASSVGSKGDIQYF.

The genes are TRBV10-3 and TRBJ2-7; tentatively, D is TRBD2 (6 bases). Germline CDR1 ENHRY, CDR2 SYGVKD. CDR3 length: 15 amino acids. V was pared by 1 base and J by 2 bases, with 12 bases between. The CDR3 bases are TGTGCCATCAGTGAGTTGCGGGGCAGGACCTACGAGCAGTACTTC. Amino acid sequence: CAISELRGRTYEQYF.

V and J are TRBV7-9 and TRBJ2-2; the match to TRBD2 covers 10 bases. The CDR3 consists of 19 residues. Germline V gene data show CDR1 as SEHNR and CDR2 as FQNEAQ (reference sequence). Trimming took 7 bases from V and 1 from J; bases not matched to a gene: 15. The DNA for the CDR3 is TGTGCCAGCAAGCTTAGCGTCCTAGCGGGAGCCGAGAACACCGGGGAGCTGTTTTTT. Its protein product is CASKLSVLAGAENTGELFF.

Only a few counts were recorded for this clone. This chain joins TRBV2 and TRBJ2-7; 7 bases agree with TRBD1. Germline-derived CDR1 and CDR2 are SNHLY and FYNNEI. With V trimmed by 5 bases and J by 3 bases, 7 bases remained unmatched. This CDR3 has 14 residues. The chain's CDR3 is CASSLDRKNYEQYF. DNA for the CDR3: TGTGCCAGCAGTTTGGACAGGAAGAACTACGAGCAGTACTTC.

This clone has just a few counts. This sequence joins TRBV7-2 and TRBJ2-2; D gene ambiguous. CDR1 and CDR2 from the germline V gene are SGHTA and FQGNSA. This CDR3 spans 15 amino acids. V was pared by 0 bases and J by 3 bases, with 8 bases between. The CDR3 sequence is CASSLAVAHTGELFF. The CDR3 region has the DNA TGTGCCAGCAGCTTAGCCGTAGCTCACACCGGGGAGCTGTTTTTT.

The chain recombines TRBV29-1 with TRBJ2-1, with 8 bases aligning to TRBD2. V lost 6 bases to trimming and J lost 2 bases; unmatched junction nucleotides: 3. This CDR3 is 13 amino acids long. The V gene's germline CDR1 is SQVTM and CDR2 ANQGSEA. Here the CDR3 DNA reads TGCAGCGTAATGACTAGCGCCTACAATGAGCAGTTCTTC. Encoded protein: CSVMTSAYNEQFF.

This clone has only a few counts. The V call is TRBV27, the J call TRBJ2-1; 13 positions match TRBD2. Losses at the gene ends were 8 bases for V and 7 bases for J; bases not matched to a gene: 8. Germline V CDR1 and CDR2: MNHEY, SMNVEV (reference sequence). The CDR3 length is 15 residues. CDR3 region: CASGLAGAQHNEQFF. Here the CDR3 DNA reads TGTGCCAGCGGACTAGCGGGAGCCCAACATAATGAGCAGTTCTTC.

The V and J genes are TRBV19 and TRBJ2-1; D is unclear. This CDR3 spans 13 amino acids. Germline lookup yields CDR1 LNHDA and CDR2 SQIVND (reference sequence). Trimming stripped 7 bases from V and 8 bases from J, with 15 bases between. The CDR3 sequence: CASTFRSGDEQFF. The CDR3 DNA reads TGTGCCAGTACGTTCCGTTCAGGCGATGAGCAGTTCTTC.

The chain employs TRBV18 and TRBJ2-5; the D is unclear. CDR3 length: 14 amino acids. The V end lost 3 bases, the J end lost 2 bases, and 10 bases lay between the germline ends. Germline CDR1 is KGHSH and CDR2 is LQKENI. The CDR3 DNA follows: TGTGCCAGCTCACCTAACCAGCTACAAGAGACCCAGTACTTC. Protein product: CASSPNQLQETQYF.

This clone came up a few times. The V gene is TRBV27, the J gene TRBJ1-5; 7 bases map to TRBD1. CDR3 length: 12 residues. Germline CDR1 and CDR2: MNHEY and SMNVEV (reference sequence). V was pared by 6 bases and J by 7 bases, with 3 bases of the junction left unmatched. The CDR3 coding sequence is TGTGCCAGCAGCGACAGGGTACAGCCCCAGCATTTT. Protein product: CASSDRVQPQHF.

The table lists this clone with a few counts. This rearrangement joins TRBV4-3 to TRBJ1-1, with D perhaps TRBD1 (6 bases). Germline V gene lookup returns CDR1 LGHNA and CDR2 YSLEER. CDR3 length equals 15 residues. The ends were cut back, 6 bases at V and 2 bases at J, with 16 bases in the middle. CDR3 in amino acids: CASRDGRGPNTEAFF. In nucleotides, the CDR3 is TGCGCCAGCAGGGACGGCAGGGGCCCCAACACTGAAGCTTTCTTT.

This clone showed up just a few times. This sequence joins TRBV5-4 and TRBJ2-1, with D uncertain. The germline V gene encodes CDR1 SGHNT and CDR2 YYREEE (reference sequence). The CDR3 spans 17 residues. The V end was cut by 0 bases, the J end by 5 bases, with 18 bases between. CDR3 sequence: CASSLGPSGLGNNEQFF. CDR3 nucleotide sequence: TGTGCCAGCAGCTTGGGTCCGTCCGGGCTAGGCAACAATGAGCAGTTCTTC. The full variable domain, in which reference TRBV5-4 and TRBJ2-1 provide the parts outside the CDR3, is ETGVTQSPTHLIKTRGQQVTLRCSSQSGHNTVSWYQQALGQGPQFIFQYYREEENGRGNFPPRFSGLQFPNYSSELNVNALELDDSALYLCASSLGPSGLGNNEQFFGPGTRLTVL.

This sequence joins TRBV7-2 and TRBJ2-6, with 10 positions matching TRBD1. CDR3 length: 18 amino acids. The germline V gene encodes CDR1 SGHTA and CDR2 FQGNSA. The trim removed 0 bases at V and 3 bases at J, leaving 5 bases unmatched. The CDR3 nucleotides are TGTGCCAGCAGCTTAGCTGGGACAGGGGCTGGTGGGGCCAACGTCCTGACTTTC. Its protein product is CASSLAGTGAGGANVLTF.

This clone was seen more than once but under ten times. The chain couples TRBV11-2 to TRBJ2-1; no clear D. Germline V lookup: CDR1 SGHAT, CDR2 FQNNGV. Trimming stripped 0 bases from V and 8 bases from J, with 8 bases between. The CDR3 sequence is 13 residues long. The CDR3 is CASSLDRSDEQFF. For the CDR3, the DNA is TGTGCCAGCAGCTTAGATAGATCGGATGAGCAGTTCTTC.

This clone was found a few times. V gene TRBV11-2 combines with J gene TRBJ2-5; the match to TRBD2 covers 13 bases. Germline V gene data show CDR1 as SGHAT and CDR2 as FQNNGV. This CDR3 has 16 amino acids. J gave up 4 bases and V 5 bases, and 7 bases lay outside the gene matches. DNA for the CDR3: TGTGCCAGCAGCGCACCGGGACTAGCGGGAAGAGAGACCCAGTACTTC. This sequence encodes CASSAPGLAGRETQYF. The full variable domain, in which reference TRBV11-2 and TRBJ2-5 provide the parts outside the CDR3, is EAGVAQSPRYKIIEKRQSVAFWCNPISGHATLYWYQQILGQGPKLLIQFQNNGVVDDSQLPKDRFSAERLKGVDSTLKIQPAKLEDSAVYLCASSAPGLAGRETQYFGPGTRLLVL.

The rearrangement links TRBV15 to TRBJ2-5, with 13 bases identical to TRBD2. Germline assignment: CDR1 LNHNV and CDR2 YYDKDF (reference sequence). The CDR3 covers 17 residues. V shed 1 base, J shed 5 bases, and the junction held 7 bases outside the gene matches. Here the CDR3 reads CATSRGKTSGRLETQYF. Written as DNA, the CDR3 is TGTGCCACCAGCAGAGGGAAGACTAGCGGGAGGTTGGAGACCCAGTACTTC. Using reference TRBV15 and TRBJ2-5 for the parts outside the CDR3, the full variable domain is DAMVIQNPRYQVTQFGKPVTLSCSQTLNHNVMYWYQQKSSQAPKLLFHYYDKDFNNEADTPDNFQSRRPNTSFCFLDIRSPGLGDTAMYLCATSRGKTSGRLETQYFGPGTRLLVL.

In its sample, this clone was seen a few times. The chain joins TRBV18 to TRBJ2-5, with TRBD1 matching over 8 bases. V lost 2 bases to trimming and J lost 4 bases; unmatched junction nucleotides: 15. This CDR3 contains 18 residues. Germline V gene data show CDR1 as KGHSH and CDR2 as LQKENI. The CDR3 reads CASSPGTTGESSLETQYF. DNA of the CDR3: TGTGCCAGCTCACCAGGGACGACAGGGGAGAGCTCCTTAGAGACCCAGTACTTC.

This clone was seen a few times. The chain links TRBV7-2 to TRBJ2-6, with D possibly TRBD1 on 6 matching bases. The CDR3 spans 14 residues. V lost 8 bases and J 1 base, leaving 9 bases between the germline ends. Per germline, CDR1 SGHTA and CDR2 FQGNSA. The CDR3 protein is CASSQGSGANVLTF. Written as DNA, the CDR3 is TGTGCCAGCTCACAGGGTTCTGGGGCCAACGTCCTGACTTTC. The complete variable domain, with remaining parts taken from reference TRBV7-2 and TRBJ2-6, reads GAGVSQSPSNKVTEKGKDVELRCDPISGHTALYWYRQSLGQGLEFLIYFQGNSAPDKSGLPSDRFSAERTGGSVSTLTIQRTQQEDSAVYLCASSQGSGANVLTFGAGSRLTVL.

This chain uses TRBV7-9 with TRBJ2-1; TRBD2 agrees at 8 bases. Looked up from germline, CDR1 is SEHNR and CDR2 is FQNEAQ (reference sequence). V was pared by 1 base and J by 4 bases, with 6 bases of the junction left unmatched. The CDR3 has 16 residues. The CDR3 spells CASSLGSSGLYNEQFF. CDR3 sequence (DNA): TGTGCCAGCAGCTTAGGGTCTAGCGGGCTATACAATGAGCAGTTCTTC.

The chain carries TRBV11-3 and TRBJ2-2; no definite D call. V was clipped by 2 bases and J by 6 bases, with 4 bases between them. The CDR3 is 12 residues long. Germline V gene data show CDR1 as SGHNT and CDR2 as YENEEA. The DNA for the CDR3 is TGTGCCAGCAGCTTATACCCCGGGGAGCTGTTTTTT. Translating gives CASSLYPGELFF. The whole variable domain, remainder taken from reference TRBV11-3 and TRBJ2-2, is EAGVVQSPRYKIIEKKQPVAFWCNPISGHNTLYWYLQNLGQGPELLIRYENEEAVDDSQLPKDRFSAERLKGVDSTLKIQPAELGDSAVYLCASSLYPGELFFGEGSRLTVL.

The V gene is TRBV12-5, the J gene TRBJ2-1; 9 bases align to TRBD1. The CDR3 covers 15 residues. The trim removed 5 bases at V and 5 bases at J, leaving 7 bases unmatched. The germline V gene has CDR1 LGHNT and CDR2 FRNRAP. The CDR3 here is CASGPDRGLHNEQFF. CDR3 sequence (DNA): TGTGCTAGTGGTCCGGACAGGGGACTACACAATGAGCAGTTCTTC.